Sequencing of this TCR beta chain was carried out in a study of blood T cell repertoires in COVID-19. Study context: Samples came from the United States, Italy and Spain, spanning acute and convalescent COVID-19. Sources were T cells, B-cell-depleted T cells, or PBMCs; the material itself was cDNA or gDNA.

Authors' analysis steps: Estimated nucleated cell counts came from reference gene primer amplification. Produced via immunoSEQ multiplex PCR; TCRdb's table is partial and in-frame only. The V and J calls and the clone size are those of that table, but D and trimming were determined from the DNA. The sample consists of about 71,000 clones, about 86% of them appearing once. The germline CDR1 and CDR2 sequences are SGHTA and FQGNSA. The CDR3 contains 14 residues. V lost 5 bases and J 2 bases, leaving 9 bases between the germline ends. The sequencing input was peripheral blood. The rearrangement joins TRBV7-2 to TRBJ2-2; the D is unclear. The receptor was isolated from a man in his fifties or sixties with active COVID-19. CDR3 DNA: TGTGCCAGCAGCCTGCTACGTAACACCGGGGAGCTGTTTTTT. This codes for CASSLLRNTGELFF. The full variable domain, in which reference TRBV7-2 and TRBJ2-2 provide the parts outside the CDR3, is GAGVSQSPSNKVTEKGKDVELRCDPISGHTALYWYRQSLGQGLEFLIYFQGNSAPDKSGLPSDRFSAERTGGSVSTLTIQRTQQEDSAVYLCASSLLRNTGELFFGEGSRLTVL.